This T cell receptor beta chain appears in the sequencing data of a study of response to subunit inactivated influenza vaccine. Study results and caveats: The authors suggested that every seasonal influenza vaccination recruits few new T cells.

There are many counts of this clonotype. Antigen unknown. TCRdb re-analysed the RT-PCR reads in MiXCR, keeping a single row per CDR3 protein. The sample holds about 780,000 distinct CDR3 sequences, under 20% seen once. V lost 6 bases to trimming and J lost 5 bases, with 6 bases between them. The CDR3 spans 11 residues. This chain joins TRBV12-3 or TRBV12-4 and TRBJ2-3; no firm D call. The TCR originated in a middle-aged man who received an inactivated influenza vaccine. Sequenced material: PBMCs from blood, taken about 5 days after vaccination. CDR3 DNA: TGTGCCAGCAGCATAAGAGATACGCAGTATTTT. Protein sequence: CASSIRDTQYF.